Detailed here is one TCR beta chain. Its antigen is still unknown. This sequence may be a read error, since a much larger clone differs from it by one base. Semi-nested PCR with Nested Universal Primer A followed constant-region reverse priming of full-length variable regions. TCRdb analysed the 5' RACE reads with MiXCR anew, one entry per CDR3 protein. The sample shows about 40,000 distinct CDR3 sequences, under 20% of them seen only once. Germline lookup yields CDR1 MNHEY and CDR2 SVGAGI. This CDR3 is built from 11 residues. Study-wide results and limits: Tumor Tregs overlapped most with tumor, then blood, naive CD4+ cells. In terms of TCR gene usage, tumor memory CD4+ T cells clustered together with blood and lymph node memory CD4+ cells, as well as with lymph node naive CD4+ cells.

Naive CD4+ T cells were purified with Tregs depleted by CD25. The sample consisted of naive CD4+ T cells sorted from a lymph node. Subset denoted: naive CD4+ T cells, CD4+CD45RA+CD25-. The clonotype comes from a female donor with breast cancer. The gene calls are TRBV6-5 and TRBJ2-7, with D perhaps TRBD1 or TRBD2 (5 bases each). The CDR3: CASLGWDERYF. The CDR3 nucleotides are TGTGCCAGCTTGGGATGGGACGAGCGGTACTTC.